The 28 T cell receptor beta chains given below trace back to one sample, sequenced in a study of early T cells in non-severe SARS-CoV-2 infection. TCRdb analysed the 5' RACE reads with MiXCR anew, one entry per CDR3 protein. The sample has around 29,000 distinct CDR3 sequences, less than 10% seen once. Sequenced: whole blood. Receptor source: an adult who was a healthcare worker with PCR-confirmed SARS-CoV-2 infection or an uninfected control (not recorded which).

This clonotype was counted at least ten times. The J gene is TRBJ1-4, the V gene TRBV14; 11 bases agree with TRBD1. V trimming: 4 bases; J trimming: 8 bases; junction bases outside the gene matches: 9. The CDR3 totals 16 residues. Germline CDR1 is SGHDN and CDR2 is FVKESK. The CDR3 protein is CASSPWTGGVREKLFF. The CDR3 nucleotides read TGTGCCAGCAGCCCCTGGACAGGGGGCGTGAGGGAAAAACTGTTTTTT.

Points on this clonotype: With a much larger clone just one base away, this may be a read error. This rearrangement joins TRBV11-2 to TRBJ2-1; D uncertain. Germline-derived CDR1 and CDR2 are SGHAT and FQNNGV. This CDR3 comprises 15 residues. V dropped 7 bases and J dropped 2 bases, with 15 bases sitting between them. The CDR3 coding sequence is TGTGCCAGCACCAAAGTCCGGTGCCCCTACAATGAGCAGTTCTTC. Protein product: CASTKVRCPYNEQFF.

This clonotype came up many times. The chain combines TRBV29-1 with TRBJ1-2; no clear D gene. The germline V and J ends were trimmed by 6 bases and 4 bases, with 12 bases remaining between them. The CDR3 contains 12 residues. Germline V gene sequence: CDR1 SQVTM, CDR2 ANQGSEA. The CDR3 nucleotides read TGCAGCGTGAATCCGGCGAGCTATGGCTACACCTTC. Protein sequence: CSVNPASYGYTF.

This clonotype was recorded many times. V and J are TRBV14 and TRBJ2-7; D might be TRBD2 (6 bases). V lost 6 bases to trimming and J lost 7 bases, with 19 bases between them. There are 14 residues in the CDR3. The germline CDR1 and CDR2 sequences are SGHDN and FVKESK. CDR3 nucleotide sequence: TGTGCCAGCAGGGATCGGAGGGACGCCGGGGAGCAGTACTTC. Protein product: CASRDRRDAGEQYF.

There are many counts of this clonotype. In nucleotides, the CDR3 is TGTGCCAGCAGTTACCCAGGGAGAGAGACCCAGTACTTC. Its translation is CASSYPGRETQYF. The chain couples TRBV6-2 or TRBV6-3 to TRBJ2-5; D is perhaps TRBD1 or TRBD2 (5 bases each). The germline V gene has CDR1 MNHEY and CDR2 SVGEGT. CDR3 length equals 13 residues. V gave up 2 bases and J gave up 4 bases, with 8 bases separating them.

The J gene is TRBJ2-7, the V gene TRBV19; no clear D gene. The V and J ends lost 5 bases and 4 bases respectively, with 15 bases between them. The CDR3 covers 14 residues. The germline CDR1 and CDR2 sequences are LNHDA and SQIVND (reference sequence). CDR3 nucleotides: TGTGCCAGTAGTGGGTCCCTGGGCGTGTACGAGCAGTACTTC. It codes for CASSGSLGVYEQYF. The entire variable domain, with the rest obtained from reference TRBV19 and TRBJ2-7, is as follows: DGGITQSPKYLFRKEGQNVTLSCEQNLNHDAMYWYRQDPGQGLRLIYYSQIVNDFQKGDIAEGYSVSREKKESFPLTVTSAQKNPTAFYLCASSGSLGVYEQYFGPGTRLTVT.

This chain connects TRBV4-3 to TRBJ2-3; D is unclear. This CDR3 contains 12 residues. Trimming left V 0 bases short and J 7 bases short, with 5 bases between. Germline values: CDR1 LGHNA, CDR2 YSLEER. The CDR3 nucleotides are TGCGCCAGCAGCCAAGAAGGAAATACGCAGTATTTT. This codes for CASSQEGNTQYF.

At least ten counts were recorded for this clonotype. The chain joins TRBV7-6 to TRBJ2-3, with TRBD2 identical over 11 bases. This CDR3 spans 16 amino acids. Germline CDR1 reads SGHVS; CDR2 reads FNYEAQ. V lost 3 bases and J lost 2; bases outside the gene matches: 4. The CDR3 sequence: CASSFLAGGTTDTQYF. DNA for the CDR3: TGTGCCAGCAGCTTCCTAGCGGGGGGCACCACAGATACGCAGTATTTT.

The chain links TRBV6-5 to TRBJ1-4; the match to TRBD1 covers 10 bases. The CDR3 is made up of 15 amino acids. CDR1 and CDR2 (germline): MNHEY, SVGAGI. Trimming cost V 4 bases and J 5 bases; bases outside gene matches: 4. The CDR3 spells CASSSRTGGNEKLFF. The CDR3 DNA follows: TGTGCCAGCAGTTCTCGGACAGGGGGAAATGAAAAACTGTTTTTT.

In DNA form, the CDR3 reads TGTGCCAGCTCACCACCTGCGGGTGGCTACACCTTC. This codes for CASSPPAGGYTF. This sequence joins TRBV18 and TRBJ1-2; D is unresolved. Per the germline V gene, CDR1 is KGHSH and CDR2 is LQKENI. The V end lost 0 bases, the J end lost 7 bases, and 6 bases lay between the germline ends. The CDR3 consists of 12 residues.

The genes are TRBV6-6 and TRBJ1-5; perhaps TRBD1 as D (5 bases). Trimming removed 6 bases from V and 9 bases from J, with 12 bases in between. The CDR3 has 12 amino acids. CDR1 is MNHNY, CDR2 SVGAGI, per germline (reference sequence). CDR3: CASSRDSRPQHF. CDR3 bases: TGTGCCAGCAGCAGGGATTCCCGGCCCCAGCATTTT.

This clonotype was seen repeatedly, ten times or more. The V call is TRBV11-2, the J call TRBJ2-3; D gene unclear. This CDR3 has 12 residues. Trimming took 1 base from V and 2 from J, leaving 1 base between them. From germline, CDR1 is SGHAT and CDR2 FQNNGV. DNA for the CDR3: TGTGCCAGCAGCTTAGTCACAGATACGCAGTATTTT. Translated: CASSLVTDTQYF.

The sample holds a few counts of this clonotype. The chain couples TRBV28 to TRBJ2-7; a weak D match, TRBD1 (6 bases). This CDR3 spans 11 amino acids. Germline V CDR1 and CDR2: MDHEN, SYDVKM. V lost 7 bases, J lost 4 bases, and 8 bases lay in between. CDR3 in amino acids: CASKTGYEQYF. CDR3 in DNA: TGTGCCAGCAAAACAGGGTACGAGCAGTACTTC.

This clonotype was seen ten or more times. The chain carries TRBV12-5 and TRBJ1-5; perhaps TRBD1 as D (6 bases). V shed 6 bases and J shed 4 bases, with 13 bases lying between them. CDR1 is LGHNT and CDR2 is FRNRAP in the germline V gene. The CDR3 runs 14 residues. CDR3 residues: CASGPTGGNQPQHF. In DNA, the CDR3 is TGTGCTAGTGGGCCGACAGGAGGAAATCAGCCCCAGCATTTT.

This clonotype was seen ten or more times. The chain has TRBV4-2 and TRBJ1-2; D is possibly TRBD1 (5 bases). CDR1 and CDR2 from the germline V gene are LGHNA and YNFKEQ. V was pared by 1 base and J by 1 base, with 10 bases between. The CDR3 length is 15 residues. This CDR3 reads CASSQVQRGNYGYTF. The CDR3 DNA reads as TGTGCCAGCAGCCAAGTTCAAAGGGGTAACTATGGCTACACCTTC.

This clonotype was recorded only once. The V and J genes are TRBV6-2 or TRBV6-3 and TRBJ2-3; 12 bases are shared with TRBD2. CDR3 length: 19 amino acids. Germline V gene sequence: CDR1 MNHEY, CDR2 SVGEGT. J was trimmed by 2 bases and V by 7 bases; bases with no gene match: 16. The CDR3: CASKPHTSGGTGSTDTQYF. CDR3 DNA: TGTGCCAGCAAACCCCATACTAGCGGGGGGACAGGATCCACAGATACGCAGTATTTT.

This clonotype was found a few times. This chain links TRBV11-1 with TRBJ2-5; the D is unclear. Trimming stripped 5 bases from V and 3 bases from J, with 19 bases between. Looked up from germline, CDR1 is SGHAT and CDR2 is FQDESV (reference sequence). CDR3 length: 16 amino acids. CDR3 in DNA: TGTGCCAGCAGCCTTAGGCGAACGCCAACAGAAGAGACCCAGTACTTC. Translation gives CASSLRRTPTEETQYF.

The table lists this clonotype with many counts. The chain combines TRBV4-1 with TRBJ2-1; 10 positions agree with TRBD2. V lost 8 bases and J lost 1; bases outside the gene matches: 2. The CDR3 consists of 14 residues. From germline, CDR1 is MGHRA and CDR2 YSYEKL. CDR3 nucleotide sequence: TGCGCCAGCGCTAGCGGGGGTTCCTACAATGAGCAGTTCTTC. It is translated as CASASGGSYNEQFF.

This clonotype was seen many times. The chain employs TRBV7-2 and TRBJ2-7; 9 bases are shared with TRBD1. Germline V gives CDR1 SGHTA, CDR2 FQGNSA. The trim removed 6 bases at V and 2 bases at J, leaving 8 bases unmatched. This CDR3 comprises 15 residues. CDR3 nucleotide sequence: TGTGCCAGCAGACAAACAGGGGGCACTACCTACGAGCAGTACTTC. It encodes CASRQTGGTTYEQYF.

The table lists this clonotype with many counts. This chain connects TRBV18 to TRBJ1-1; D perhaps matches TRBD1 (5 bases). CDR1 and CDR2 (germline): KGHSH, LQKENI. Between the trimmed V and J ends, which lost 9 bases and 1 base, there was a span of 12 bases. The CDR3 has 13 residues. The CDR3 is CASCLDRNTEAFF. CDR3 nucleotides: TGTGCCAGTTGCTTAGACAGGAACACTGAAGCTTTCTTT.

This clonotype was picked up many times. The chain uses TRBV7-2 and TRBJ2-6; TRBD1 agrees at 7 bases. The CDR3 loop spans 16 amino acids. Germline V gives CDR1 SGHTA, CDR2 FQGNSA. Trimming took 5 bases from V and 1 from J; bases not matched to a gene: 5. The chain's CDR3 is CASSPRQGSGANVLTF. The DNA of the CDR3 is TGTGCCAGCAGCCCTAGACAGGGTTCTGGGGCCAACGTCCTGACTTTC. The whole variable domain, remainder taken from reference TRBV7-2 and TRBJ2-6, is GAGVSQSPSNKVTEKGKDVELRCDPISGHTALYWYRQSLGQGLEFLIYFQGNSAPDKSGLPSDRFSAERTGGSVSTLTIQRTQQEDSAVYLCASSPRQGSGANVLTFGAGSRLTVL.

This clonotype has ten or more counts. V and J are TRBV10-3 and TRBJ1-3, with a tentative D call TRBD1 (5 bases). Trimming removed 8 bases at V and 7 bases at J, with 15 bases between. Germline loops: CDR1 ENHRY, CDR2 SYGVKD. This CDR3 has 13 amino acids. The CDR3 sequence is CAIQGFSTNTIYF. CDR3 DNA sequence: TGTGCCATCCAGGGATTTAGTACGAACACCATATATTTT.

Ten or more counts support this clonotype. The chain joins TRBV5-4 to TRBJ2-5; 12 nucleotides align to TRBD1. Trimming removed 0 bases from V and 7 bases from J; junction bases left unmatched: 7. There are 16 residues in the CDR3. The germline V gene encodes CDR1 SGHNT and CDR2 YYREEE (reference sequence). The CDR3 nucleotides are TGTGCCAGCAGCTTGGCCGGGGGACAGGGGGCTCTGACCCAGTACTTC. Translating gives CASSLAGGQGALTQYF.

The gene calls are TRBV5-1 and TRBJ2-1; the D is unclear. The CDR3 is made up of 13 amino acids. V was pared by 2 bases and J by 5 bases, with 8 bases between. Germline V gene data show CDR1 as SGHRS and CDR2 as YFSETQ. The CDR3 here is CASSLTPNNEQFF. The CDR3 DNA is TGCGCCAGCAGCTTAACTCCTAACAATGAGCAGTTCTTC.

This clonotype was seen ten or more times. V and J are TRBV2 and TRBJ1-3; maybe TRBD1 (5 bases). Germline CDR1 and CDR2: SNHLY and FYNNEI. CDR3 length: 14 residues. The V and J ends lost 4 bases and 3 bases respectively, with 10 bases between them. The CDR3 loop reads CASSVIRGGNTIYF. In nucleotides, the CDR3 is TGTGCCAGCAGTGTGATTAGGGGTGGAAACACCATATATTTT.

This clonotype was seen ten or more times. J is TRBJ1-2 and V is TRBV29-1, with no clear D. V lost 2 bases, J lost 7 bases, and 14 bases lay in between. Germline V gives CDR1 SQVTM, CDR2 ANQGSEA. The CDR3 has 13 residues. The DNA of the CDR3 is TGCAGCGTTGAAAAGGAGCGGGCAGGTGGCTACACCTTC. This codes for CSVEKERAGGYTF.

This clonotype was seen ten or more times. The rearrangement joins TRBV29-1 to TRBJ2-1; the match to TRBD1 covers 9 bases. The CDR3 has 15 amino acids. Germline V gene sequence: CDR1 SQVTM, CDR2 ANQGSEA. The CDR3 DNA reads as TGCAGTATACCAATTACAGGGGGCGAGTACAATGAGCAGTTCTTC. Its translation is CSIPITGGEYNEQFF.

The sample holds many counts of this clonotype. V and J are TRBV11-2 and TRBJ2-1; D tentatively reads TRBD1 or TRBD2 (6 bases each). The germline CDR1 and CDR2 sequences are SGHAT and FQNNGV. The CDR3 contains 14 residues. Deletions cut 5 bases from V and 5 bases from J, with 13 bases between. The CDR3 reads CASSHPGANNEQFF. In nucleotides, the CDR3 is TGTGCCAGCAGCCACCCGGGGGCCAACAATGAGCAGTTCTTC.